This T cell receptor (beta chain) originates from a study of blood T cells in healthy people across ages. The ends lost 5 bases at V and 4 bases at J; junction bases unmatched: 7. Looked up from germline, CDR1 is DFQATT and CDR2 is SNEGSKA (reference sequence). The CDR3 spans 13 residues. With a J-beta primer mix and a sample-barcoded 5' primer, a second PCR ran about 7 to 11 cycles. The template-switch adaptor was a 5' adaptor with 12 random nucleotides. It tagged each cDNA molecule. TCRdb reprocessed the 5' RACE reads with MiXCR, giving one entry per CDR3 protein. This table has around 790,000 distinct CDR3 sequences, approximately 44% appearing once. In its sample, this clonotype was seen a few times.

The sequence was collected from a man aged 55-75 years in good health. The specimen sequenced was blood. This sequence joins TRBV20-1 and TRBJ1-2; 7 bases fit TRBD1. For the CDR3, the DNA is TGCAGTGCTTTACAGGGGATCAGCTATGGCTACACCTTC. Translation gives CSALQGISYGYTF.